This T cell receptor (beta chain) was retrieved from a study of response to subunit inactivated influenza vaccine. Study results and caveats: Only a handful of new T cells, the authors suggested, are recruited with each seasonal influenza vaccination.

TCRdb reprocessed the RT-PCR reads via MiXCR and lists one record per CDR3 protein. This sample yields about 310,000 distinct CDR3 sequences, of which 20% to 25% are seen a single time; 9% to 12% belongs to the top ten. There are many counts of this clonotype. The antigen is not known. The ends lost 2 bases at V and 2 bases at J; junction bases unmatched: 13. The V gene's germline CDR1 is DFQATT and CDR2 SNEGSKA (reference sequence). CDR3 length: 17 residues. The sample consisted of PBMCs from blood, taken less than 22 months after vaccination. The rearrangement uses TRBV20-1 and TRBJ2-3, with 7 bases that match TRBD2. The sequence came from a man between 50 and 69 years old who received an inactivated influenza vaccine. The CDR3 coding sequence is TGCAGTGCTAGACACGAGGGACTACATACACTCACAGATACGCAGTATTTT. Amino acids: CSARHEGLHTLTDTQYF.